This T cell receptor (beta chain) was captured in a study of regulatory and conventional T cells in RAG deficiency. Study-wide results and caveats: Shannon entropy fell and Simpson indices rose in RAG-deficient patients. Omenn syndrome and CID/AS patients had around 100-fold fewer unique Treg TCR beta sequences, versus 8 to 10-fold elsewhere. Shorter CDR3s in all patient subsets; >85% Treg-Tconv overlap in Omenn.

Data came from immunoSEQ multiplex PCR; TCRdb stores just in-frame clones and leaves some out. The data show roughly 20,000 clones, roughly 90% seen once. Regulatory T cells were sorted from blood as CD4+ CD25-high CD127-low cells. In the case of this clone: Antigen specificity is unknown.

Trimming stripped 6 bases from V and 0 bases from J, with 11 bases between. The CDR3 is 15 residues long. CDR1 and CDR2 (germline): MNHNS, SASEGT. These data were also filed under a second study, of regulatory T cells. As that report states: The PCR used 52 TRBV and 13 TRBJ primers. Skewed V and J usage and few unique V-J pairs marked patient repertoires, most in Tregs.

Sequenced sample: Tregs sorted from blood. V is TRBV6-1 and J is TRBJ1-4; maybe TRBD1 (5 bases). The source of this sequence is a human donor in good health. As DNA, the CDR3 is TGTGCCAGCAGGGTTGACAGAGCAACTAATGAAAAACTGTTTTTT. The encoded protein is CASRVDRATNEKLFF.